This T cell receptor (beta chain) was sequenced during a study of T cell responses to AZD1222 COVID-19 vaccine. Study-wide findings and caveats: CD4 TCRs linked to vaccination spanned spike, dominating at 160-218 and 743-854. Regions left unmutated in variants are reportedly the target of nearly half of spike-specific TCRs. Possibly, clonal diversity was underestimated; donors were largely white British and included more females.

Trimming took 4 bases from V and 4 from J, leaving 13 bases between them. CDR3 length: 14 residues. The germline V gene encodes CDR1 MGHDK and CDR2 SYGVNS. Analysis merged second doses at about 4 or about 12 weeks. Concerning this clone itself: Antigen unknown.

Measured with immunoSEQ multiplex PCR; TCRdb has only the in-frame clones, and not every one. The data contain approximately 150,000 clones, roughly nine tenths of them singletons. The chain carries TRBV25-1 and TRBJ1-1; D is unclear. Material: peripheral blood, obtained 28 days after the second AZD1222 dose. The clonotype originates from an adult who received the AZD1222 COVID-19 vaccine. The CDR3 is CASSATGRSTEAFF. For the CDR3, the DNA is TGTGCCAGCAGTGCCACCGGGAGAAGCACTGAAGCTTTCTTT. The complete variable domain, with remaining parts taken from reference TRBV25-1 and TRBJ1-1, reads EADIYQTPRYLVIGTGKKITLECSQTMGHDKMYWYQQDPGMELHLIHYSYGVNSTEKGDLSSESTVSRIRTEHFPLTLESARPSHTSQYLCASSATGRSTEAFFGQGTRLTVV.